Listed below are T cell receptor beta chains from one sample, sequenced in a study of graft-versus-host responses after intestinal transplantation. TCRdb keeps only in-frame clones here, not all; method: immunoSEQ multiplex PCR. The sample includes 14,000 or so clones, 77% of them seen just once. The sample in question was ileum tissue, obtained just under 28 days after intestinal transplant. All receptors come from a human patient who received an intestinal transplant, so some T cells may come from the graft donor. Each CDR3 is given with its conserved first and last residue. Fields, in order: D gene, J gene, clone size, V gene, CDR3 DNA, CDR3 protein. The D gene is left open where the match is weak. Rows give clone size only sometimes, using once, few, many, or a class for an expanded clone.

.	TRBJ2-1	.	TRBV4-3	TGCGCCAGCAGCCAAGTGCTTCAGGGATCCTACAATGAGCAGTTCTTC	CASSQVLQGSYNEQFF
.	TRBJ1-1	few	TRBV2	TGTGCCAGCAGTGAAGGAACGGGAACGGGCACTGAAGCTTTCTTT	CASSEGTGTGTEAFF
.	TRBJ1-5	.	TRBV28	TGTGCCGTAGAAGGGGAACAGGGAGTATCCAATCAGCCCCAGCATTTT	CAVEGEQGVSNQPQHF
TRBD1	TRBJ1-1	once	TRBV7-9	TGTGCCAGCAGCGTAACACCTGACAGGGGGGAAGCTTTCTTT	CASSVTPDRGEAFF
TRBD1	TRBJ2-5	.	TRBV7-2	TGTGCCAGCAGCTCCCGGGACAGTACAGAGACCCAGTACTTC	CASSSRDSTETQYF
.	TRBJ1-2	.	TRBV6-1	TGTGCCAGCAGCTGGGAGGTCAGAAACTATGGCTACACCTTC	CASSWEVRNYGYTF
TRBD1	TRBJ1-2	.	TRBV27	TGTGCCAGCAGTCGAGGGGGCAGCTATGGCTACACCTTC	CASSRGGSYGYTF
.	TRBJ1-6	few	TRBV19	TGTGCCAGTAGGGCGGGTTTTTCTTCACCCCTCCACTTT	CASRAGFSSPLHF
TRBD1	TRBJ1-6	.	TRBV7-6	TGTGCCAGCAGCTTAAATCCGGGACAGAATTCACCCCTCCACTTT	CASSLNPGQNSPLHF
.	TRBJ2-4	.	TRBV9	TGTGCCAGCAGCGTAGCTGGGGCATCAGACATTCAGTACTTC	CASSVAGASDIQYF
.	TRBJ2-3	once	TRBV7-2	TGTGCCAGCAGCCTACGCCGGGGTATCCTCCAGGGGGGAGGGCAGTATTTT	CASSLRRGILQGGGQYF
.	TRBJ1-2	.	TRBV6-1	TGTGCCAGCACCCAGAATGGGGCCCTCGGTGGCTACACCTTC	CASTQNGALGGYTF
.	TRBJ1-4	.	TRBV6-5	TGTGCCAGCAGTTCCCAGGGAGGCGGAAAACTGTTTTTT	CASSSQGGGKLFF
.	TRBJ2-3	.	TRBV6-5	TGTGCCAGCAGTTCACCCGGGACTTCATACTCAGATACGCAGTATTTT	CASSSPGTSYSDTQYF
TRBD1	TRBJ2-5	.	TRBV11-1	TGTGCCAGCAGCTCGGGACAGGGGGTCCAAGAGACCCAGTACTTC	CASSSGQGVQETQYF
TRBD2	TRBJ2-1	.	TRBV7-6	TGTGCCAGCAGCTCTAGCGGGGGAGCAATCTCCTACAATGAGCAGTTCTTC	CASSSSGGAISYNEQFF
TRBD1	TRBJ1-5	.	TRBV7-8	TGTGCCAGCAGCTTTACAGTTGGACAGGGGTCCAATCAGCCCCAGCATTTT	CASSFTVGQGSNQPQHF
.	TRBJ2-5	.	TRBV4-2	TGTGCCAGCAGCCAAGATGGGAGCGTTCGCGAAGAGACCCAGTACTTC	CASSQDGSVREETQYF
TRBD1	TRBJ1-4	.	TRBV19	TGTGCCAGTAGTACCTTCGTCGGGACAGGGAATGAAAAACTGTTTTTT	CASSTFVGTGNEKLFF
.	TRBJ1-4	.	TRBV7-9	TGTGCCAGCAGCTTAGAACGAGCAGGTTCCGAAAAACTGTTTTTT	CASSLERAGSEKLFF
TRBD2	TRBJ2-1	.	TRBV7-6	TGTGCCAGCGCAAGCGGGGGGAGCTCCTACAATGAGCAGTTCTTC	CASASGGSSYNEQFF
.	TRBJ2-1	once	TRBV10-2	TGCGCCAGCCGGGAGAGTTACAATGAGCAGTTCTTC	CASRESYNEQFF
TRBD1	TRBJ1-2	.	TRBV7-6	TGTGCCAGCAGCTTAGAAACAGGGGCTGGCTACACCTTC	CASSLETGAGYTF
.	TRBJ2-1	.	TRBV6-5	TGTGCCAGCACGGCCGCCGGCGCCGGGAATGAGCAGTTCTTC	CASTAAGAGNEQFF
.	TRBJ2-1	few	TRBV6-5	TGTGCCTTGCGGCTAGCCAATTACAATGAGCAGTTCTTC	CALRLANYNEQFF
.	TRBJ1-4	.	TRBV28	TGTGCCAGCAGAGACACAACTAATGAAAAACTGTTTTTT	CASRDTTNEKLFF
TRBD1	TRBJ1-2	.	TRBV5-1	TGCGCCAGCAGCTACGAGGGACAGGAGTATGGCTACACCTTC	CASSYEGQEYGYTF
TRBD2	TRBJ2-1	.	TRBV9	TGTGCCAGCAGCGAGCTAGCGGGATCCTACAATGAGCAGTTCTTC	CASSELAGSYNEQFF
TRBD1	TRBJ1-5	.	TRBV10-3	TGTGCCATCAGTGGGACAGGGGGCAATCAGCCCCAGCATTTT	CAISGTGGNQPQHF
.	TRBJ2-5	.	TRBV7-6	TGTGCCAGCAGCTTACGATCTAGCTATGGGCTCCAAGAGACCCAGTACTTC	CASSLRSSYGLQETQYF
TRBD2	TRBJ2-7	.	TRBV19	TGTGCCAGTAGTATTCTACGACGGGGACTAGCGGGAGTTCACGAGCAGTACTTC	CASSILRRGLAGVHEQYF
TRBD2	TRBJ2-3	.	TRBV30	TGTGCCTGGAGGAAGCGGGGGGGCCGAAATACGCAGTATTTT	CAWRKRGGRNTQYF